This T cell receptor beta chain was observed in a study of blood T cell repertoires in COVID-19. Measured with immunoSEQ multiplex PCR; TCRdb has only the in-frame clones, and not every one. The sample contains 93,000 or so clones, 87% of which appear only once. CDR3 length: 16 amino acids. Germline V gene sequence: CDR1 LGHNA, CDR2 YSLEER. Losses at the gene ends were 4 bases for V and 4 bases for J; bases not matched to a gene: 9. The chain uses TRBV4-3 and TRBJ2-3, with TRBD2 matching 9 bases. The receptor was derived from a man in his forties or fifties in a cohort sampled during active COVID-19. The sample comprised peripheral blood. The CDR3 DNA is TGCGCCAGCAGCCCCGGAGGGCGGGGGGGCTCAGATACGCAGTATTTT. Translation gives CASSPGGRGGSDTQYF.